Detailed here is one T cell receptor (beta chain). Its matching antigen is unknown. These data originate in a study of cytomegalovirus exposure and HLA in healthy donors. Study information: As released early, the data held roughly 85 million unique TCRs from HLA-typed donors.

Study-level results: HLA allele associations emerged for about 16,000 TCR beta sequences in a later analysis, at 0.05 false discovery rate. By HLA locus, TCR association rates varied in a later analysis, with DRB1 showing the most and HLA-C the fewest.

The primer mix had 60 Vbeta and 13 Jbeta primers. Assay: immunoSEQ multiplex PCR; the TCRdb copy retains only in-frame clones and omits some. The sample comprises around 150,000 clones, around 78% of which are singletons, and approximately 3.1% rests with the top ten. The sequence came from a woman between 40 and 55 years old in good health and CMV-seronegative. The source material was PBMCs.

The CDR3 here is CASSSRPRGPREGYTF. DNA for the CDR3: TGTGCCAGCAGCTCCCGACCCAGGGGGCCCAGGGAAGGCTACACCTTC. The chain combines TRBV7-6 with TRBJ1-2; 8 positions match TRBD1. This CDR3 is built from 16 residues. The J segment lost 8 bases and the V segment lost 4 bases, leaving 15 bases of the junction unmatched. Germline loops: CDR1 SGHVS, CDR2 FNYEAQ. Variable domain in full (rest from reference TRBV7-6 and TRBJ1-2): GAGVSQSPRYKVTKRGQDVALRCDPISGHVSLYWYRQALGQGPEFLTYFNYEAQQDKSGLPNDRFSAERPEGSISTLTIQRTEQRDSAMYRCASSSRPRGPREGYTFGSGTRLTVV.